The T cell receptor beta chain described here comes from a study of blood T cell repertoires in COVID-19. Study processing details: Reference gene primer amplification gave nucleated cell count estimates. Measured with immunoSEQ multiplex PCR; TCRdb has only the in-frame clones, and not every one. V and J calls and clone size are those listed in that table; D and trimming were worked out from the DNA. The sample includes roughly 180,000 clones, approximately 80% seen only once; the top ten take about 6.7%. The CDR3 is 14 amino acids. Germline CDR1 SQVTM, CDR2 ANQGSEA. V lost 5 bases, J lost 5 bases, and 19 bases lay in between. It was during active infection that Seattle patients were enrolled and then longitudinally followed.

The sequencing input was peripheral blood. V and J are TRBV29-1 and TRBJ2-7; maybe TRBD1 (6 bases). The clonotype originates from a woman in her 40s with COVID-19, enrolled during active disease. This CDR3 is CSVYGFQGRDEQYF. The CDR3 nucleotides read TGCAGCGTTTATGGGTTCCAGGGGAGAGACGAGCAGTACTTC.